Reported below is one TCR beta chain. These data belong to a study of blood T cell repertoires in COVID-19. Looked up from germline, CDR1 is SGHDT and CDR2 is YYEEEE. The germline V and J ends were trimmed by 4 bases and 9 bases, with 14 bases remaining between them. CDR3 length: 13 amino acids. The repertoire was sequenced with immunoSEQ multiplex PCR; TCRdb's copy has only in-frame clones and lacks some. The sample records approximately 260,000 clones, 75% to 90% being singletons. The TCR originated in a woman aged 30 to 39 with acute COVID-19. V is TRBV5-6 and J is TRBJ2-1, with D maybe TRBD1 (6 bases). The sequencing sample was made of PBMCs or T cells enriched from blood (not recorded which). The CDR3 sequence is CASSRPGTSEQFF. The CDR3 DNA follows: TGTGCCAGCAGCCGACCGGGGACAAGTGAGCAGTTCTTC.